The clone carrying this T cell receptor beta chain was observed at least ten times. Trimming took 6 bases from V and 2 from J, leaving 14 bases between them. Germline V gene sequence: CDR1 SEHNR, CDR2 FQNEAQ (reference sequence). The CDR3 loop spans 14 amino acids. These data are taken from a study of T cells in Graves' hyperthyroidism and ophthalmopathy. Study in general: Blood from the periphery was taken at initial diagnosis, before any treatment.

Each patient was aged 18 to 65 and had newly diagnosed hyperthyroidism of under 2 months' duration. Amplification of TCR beta CDR3 regions used RNA as the template. In the first-round RT-PCR of the TCR CDR3, the HTBI primer set was used. TCRdb re-called the multiplex PCR reads with MiXCR, one entry per CDR3 protein. The table has approximately 400,000 distinct CDR3 sequences, around 14% seen once. The sequenced material came from blood. The chain is built from TRBV7-9 and TRBJ2-7, with D perhaps being TRBD1 or TRBD2 (5 bases each). The receptor was isolated from a young woman with Graves' hyperthyroidism. CDR3 loop: CASSPGTGAYEQYF. The CDR3, as DNA: TGTGCCAGCAGTCCGGGGACGGGCGCCTACGAGCAGTACTTC.